This T cell receptor (beta chain) derives from a study of human T cells and chemical hapten exposure. General observations from the study: Alopecia in the donors means their immune response may deviate from healthy people's.

Note on this clonotype: Its antigen is not known.

CDR3 length: 15 residues. The V end lost 4 bases, the J end lost 9 bases, and 20 bases lay between the germline ends. Germline V gene data show CDR1 as SGHRS and CDR2 as YFSETQ. Noted time point: patch test 1, 2 weeks after DPC sensitization. Documented treatment: therapeutic diphenylcyclopropenone sensitization with weekly scalp DPC. MiXCR was run by TCRdb on the RACE reads, yielding one entry per CDR3 protein. The table has 180,000 or so distinct CDR3 sequences, around 15% seen once. The gene calls are TRBV5-1 and TRBJ2-1, with D possibly TRBD1 on 7 matching bases. The TCR sequence derives from a woman aged 25 to 39 with alopecia areata. Some clones in this sample may be carry-over from other donors' samples. Sequences were derived from whole blood, sampled in connection with sensitization to the hapten diphenylcyclopropenone (DPC). The CDR3 reads CASSRRGGGLTEQFF. CDR3 bases: TGCGCCAGCAGCCGCCGCGGAGGGGGCCTGACTGAGCAGTTCTTC.